The entry below gives a single TCR beta chain sequence along with its context. The antigen remains unidentified. Here immunoSEQ multiplex PCR was the method, and the copy in TCRdb shows in-frame clones only, minus some. This sample yields about 29,000 clones, of which roughly 87% are seen a single time; approximately 7.5% belongs to the top ten. The CDR3 runs 13 residues. The V and J ends lost 3 bases and 1 base respectively, with 7 bases between them. The germline CDR1 and CDR2 sequences are SGDLS and YYNGEE. This entry comes from a study of T cells in localized non-small cell lung cancer. Study results and limitations: Blood T cell density predicted longer survival; adjacent-lung clonality, shorter. Median detection of top 100 tumor clones in adjacent lung was 57 clones. The study found T cell clonality highest in uninvolved adjacent lung, above tumor. Because only a single region of the tumor was sequenced, heterogeneity remains possible.

Sequenced material: peripheral blood, taken before any cancer treatment. The V gene is TRBV9, the J gene TRBJ2-5; D might be TRBD2 (6 bases). This TCR derives from a male donor aged 60 or older with stage I lung adenocarcinoma. Written as DNA, the CDR3 is TGTGCCAGCAGCGGGGGGGTCCAAGAGACCCAGTACTTC. This translates into CASSGGVQETQYF.